These 5 T cell receptor beta chains were all obtained from the same sample, sequenced in a study of identical twins. TCRdb re-called the 5' RACE reads with MiXCR, one entry per CDR3 protein. The table has hundreds of thousands of distinct CDR3 sequences, roughly 12% seen once. The sample also formed part of further work on yellow fever vaccine responses in identical twins.

Sequencing input: PBMCs. These receptors were collected from a young woman in good health.

This clonotype appeared a few times. The chain employs TRBV12-3 or TRBV12-4 and TRBJ1-5; D is uncertain. The CDR3 extends over 13 amino acids. Trimming stripped 2 bases from V and 3 bases from J, with 5 bases between. The CDR3 loop is CASSLRPNQPQHF. The CDR3 bases are TGTGCCAGCAGTTTACGTCCCAATCAGCCCCAGCATTTT.

This clonotype was found many times. V and J are TRBV28 and TRBJ2-3; unclear D gene. CDR1 and CDR2 (germline): MDHEN, SYDVKM. V was pared by 6 bases and J by 4 bases, with 20 bases between. CDR3 length: 16 amino acids. CDR3: CASSLVSEGFADTQYF. The CDR3 coding sequence is TGTGCCAGCAGCCTAGTCAGCGAAGGGTTCGCAGATACGCAGTATTTT.

This chain connects TRBV19 to TRBJ2-1, with a tentative D call TRBD2 (5 bases). CDR3 length: 17 amino acids. V was shortened by 5 bases and J by 2 bases, with 19 bases between the two germline ends. The V gene's germline CDR1 is LNHDA and CDR2 SQIVND (reference sequence). The CDR3 bases are TGTGCCAGTAGTCCAGAACTCAGGAGGACGACCTACAATGAGCAGTTCTTC. Protein sequence: CASSPELRRTTYNEQFF.

The rearrangement links TRBV19 to TRBJ2-1, with a weak D call TRBD2 (5 bases). Deletions cut 4 bases from V and 4 bases from J, with 17 bases between. Per the germline V gene, CDR1 is LNHDA and CDR2 is SQIVND (reference sequence). The CDR3 loop spans 16 amino acids. The CDR3 region is CASSTYKGRGYNEQFF. In DNA, the CDR3 is TGTGCCAGTAGTACCTACAAGGGCCGAGGGTACAATGAGCAGTTCTTC.

The DNA for the CDR3 is TGCAGTGCTAGAGGCCCGGCAGGGGGCACCTTGGGCAATGAGCAGTTCTTC. Translating gives CSARGPAGGTLGNEQFF. The chain carries TRBV20-1 and TRBJ2-1; TRBD1 matches at 8 bases. This CDR3 region has 17 residues. With V trimmed by 1 base and J by 6 bases, 14 bases remained unmatched. CDR1 and CDR2 (germline): DFQATT, SNEGSKA (reference sequence).